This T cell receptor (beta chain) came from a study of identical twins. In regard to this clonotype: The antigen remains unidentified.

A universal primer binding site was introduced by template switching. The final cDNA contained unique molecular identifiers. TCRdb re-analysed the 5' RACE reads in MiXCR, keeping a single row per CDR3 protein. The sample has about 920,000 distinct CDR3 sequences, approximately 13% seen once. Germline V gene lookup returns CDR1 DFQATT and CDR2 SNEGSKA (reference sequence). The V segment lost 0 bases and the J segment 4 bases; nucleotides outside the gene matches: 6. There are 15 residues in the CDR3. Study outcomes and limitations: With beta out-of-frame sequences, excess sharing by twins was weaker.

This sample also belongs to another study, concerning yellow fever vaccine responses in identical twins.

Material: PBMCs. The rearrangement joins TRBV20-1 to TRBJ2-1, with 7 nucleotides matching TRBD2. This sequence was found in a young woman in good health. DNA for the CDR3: TGCAGTGCTAGAGATCCGGGACTATATTACAATGAGCAGTTCTTC. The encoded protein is CSARDPGLYYNEQFF.